Each of the 27 T cell receptor beta chains below was sequenced from the same sample in a study of blood T cells in healthy people across ages. The authors ran a second PCR of roughly 6 to 12 cycles using a sample-barcoded 5' primer and a J-beta primer mix. In TCRdb, the 5' RACE reads were re-called with MiXCR into one record per CDR3 protein. The repertoire has about 640,000 distinct CDR3 sequences, under 65% of them found once; the top ten carry 35% to 40%. Sequencing input: blood. These receptors were collected from a man aged 55 to 70 in good health.

V and J are TRBV21-1 and TRBJ2-7; TRBD1 is the table's D call, not checked against the DNA. The closer fit of TRBJ2-5 to the DNA end suggests the J call may be wrong. TRBV21-1 is tagged as a pseudogene. CDR3 length equals 17 residues. The DNA of the CDR3 is TGTGCCAGCAGCAACCACGGGGGGGGAAGTTGGTGGGAGACCCAGTACTTC. Translated, it gives CASSNHGGGSWWETQYF.

This sequence joins TRBV19 and TRBJ1-6; 8 positions agree with TRBD1. Germline V gives CDR1 LNHDA, CDR2 SQIVND (reference sequence). The V gene end was trimmed by 5 bases and the J gene end by 7 bases; junction bases not matched to a gene: 7. There are 15 residues in the CDR3. The chain's CDR3 is CASSPQGAENSPLHF. DNA of the CDR3: TGTGCCAGTAGTCCGCAGGGGGCAGAGAATTCACCCCTCCACTTT.

This clonotype has a handful of counts. This chain joins TRBV10-3 and TRBJ2-7; D is tentatively TRBD1 or TRBD2 (5 bases each). Trimming removed 0 bases at V and 5 bases at J, with 17 bases between. The CDR3 consists of 16 residues. CDR1 and CDR2 from the germline V gene are ENHRY and SYGVKD. This CDR3 reads CAISESKGPGLDEQYF. CDR3 bases: TGTGCCATCAGTGAGTCGAAGGGACCCGGGCTAGACGAGCAGTACTTC.

The chain couples TRBV20-1 to TRBJ2-5; D is tentatively TRBD1 or TRBD2 (6 bases each). The J call may be wrong; the DNA end is better matched by TRBJ2-7. Germline V gives CDR1 DFQATT, CDR2 SNEGSKA (reference sequence). The CDR3 sequence is 14 residues long. CDR3 DNA sequence: TGCAGTGCTAGAGTCGAGGGGGGCTCCTACGAGCAGTACTTC. As protein: CSARVEGGSYEQYF.

In its sample, this clonotype was seen a few times. The chain carries TRBV20-1 and TRBJ1-4; the match to TRBD1 covers 9 bases. CDR3 length: 15 amino acids. Germline loops: CDR1 DFQATT, CDR2 SNEGSKA (reference sequence). V shed 0 bases, J shed 8 bases, and the junction held 7 bases outside the gene matches. As DNA, the CDR3 is TGCAGTGCTAGAGATCGAGGGACAGGGAGGGAAAAACTGTTTTTT. Encoded protein: CSARDRGTGREKLFF.

This clonotype was recorded once. The chain uses TRBV5-1 and TRBJ2-3; D is ambiguous. Germline V gene data show CDR1 as SGHRS and CDR2 as YFSETQ. The germline V and J ends were trimmed by 0 bases and 2 bases, with 19 bases remaining between them. The CDR3 extends over 18 amino acids. DNA for the CDR3: TGCGCCAGCAGCTTGGTACTACAACCCCCCCTAACCACAGATACGCAGTATTTT. Protein product: CASSLVLQPPLTTDTQYF.

This clonotype was seen a few times. The rearrangement uses TRBV5-1 and TRBJ2-5, with unresolved D. This CDR3 has 13 amino acids. The V end was cut by 0 bases, the J end by 4 bases, with 7 bases between. Germline V gene sequence: CDR1 SGHRS, CDR2 YFSETQ. The CDR3 nucleotides read TGCGCCAGCAGCTTGGAAATGGGAGAGACCCAGTACTTC. Protein sequence: CASSLEMGETQYF.

A single count supports this clonotype. V is TRBV1 and J is TRBJ2-3; the table's D call, TRBD1, was not checked against the DNA. TRBV1 is a pseudogene segment. This CDR3 is 16 amino acids long. The CDR3 loop reads CTSSPRIGGSTDTQYF. CDR3 nucleotide sequence: TGCACCAGCAGCCCCCGGATAGGGGGGAGCACAGATACGCAGTATTTT.

This clonotype was seen only a few times. The CDR3: CASSLGGSRNPGLGNTEAFF. In DNA, the CDR3 is TGTGCCAGCAGCTTGGGGGGGTCCCGAAACCCGGGCCTGGGGAACACTGAAGCTTTCTTT. The chain is built from TRBV5-4 and TRBJ1-1; TRBD1 might be the D (5 bases). The V end was cut by 0 bases, the J end by 1 base, with 25 bases between. The V gene's germline CDR1 is SGHNT and CDR2 YYREEE (reference sequence). This CDR3 has 20 residues.

The gene calls are TRBV7-9 and TRBJ2-1; TRBD1 matches at 9 bases. Germline V lookup: CDR1 SEHNR, CDR2 FQNEAQ (reference sequence). The CDR3 has 15 residues. The V gene end was trimmed by 2 bases and the J gene end by 4 bases; junction bases not matched to a gene: 3. The DNA of the CDR3 is TGTGCCAGCAGCTTATGGGACAGGGAGTACAATGAGCAGTTCTTC. As protein: CASSLWDREYNEQFF. The complete variable domain, with remaining parts taken from reference TRBV7-9 and TRBJ2-1, reads DTGVSQNPRHKITKRGQNVTFRCDPISEHNRLYWYRQTLGQGPEFLTYFQNEAQLEKSRLLSDRFSAERPKGSFSTLEIQRTEQGDSAMYLCASSLWDREYNEQFFGPGTRLTVL.

The rearrangement joins TRBV7-9 to TRBJ2-3; 7 nucleotides line up with TRBD1. J lost 6 bases, V lost 3 bases, and 9 bases had no gene match. Germline-derived CDR1 and CDR2 are SEHNR and FQNEAQ (reference sequence). The CDR3 has 15 amino acids. In DNA, the CDR3 is TGTGCCAGCAGCTTCGGGGACAGCGCCGCGGATACGCAGTATTTT. As protein: CASSFGDSAADTQYF.

This clonotype was recorded many times. The chain has TRBV11-2 and TRBJ1-2, with 9 bases that match TRBD1. There are 14 residues in the CDR3. Germline trimming cut 3 bases from V and 2 bases from J; bases unmatched to any gene: 1. CDR1 is SGHAT, CDR2 FQNNGV, per germline. This CDR3 is CASSFGTGNYGYTF. The CDR3 nucleotides are TGTGCCAGCAGCTTCGGGACAGGGAACTATGGCTACACCTTC.

This clonotype was observed a single time. The CDR3 nucleotides read TGTGCCAGCAGCCCCCACGGGATAGCGGGGGCGAATGAGCAGTTCTTC. Encoded protein: CASSPHGIAGANEQFF. The chain links TRBV6-2 or TRBV6-3 to TRBJ2-1, with 9 bases lining up with TRBD2. The germline V gene has CDR1 MNHEY and CDR2 SVGEGT. The CDR3 has 16 residues. Trimming took 6 bases from V and 7 from J; bases not matched to a gene: 13.

This chain connects TRBV5-1 to TRBJ1-2; D possibly corresponds to TRBD1 (5 bases). The V end was cut by 4 bases, the J end by 2 bases, with 15 bases between. Germline V gene lookup returns CDR1 SGHRS and CDR2 YFSETQ. CDR3 length: 15 residues. CDR3 residues: CASSLGGLKNYGYTF. The CDR3 nucleotides are TGCGCCAGCAGCCTGGGGGGGTTGAAGAACTATGGCTACACCTTC. The full variable domain, in which reference TRBV5-1 and TRBJ1-2 provide the parts outside the CDR3, is KAGVTQTPRYLIKTRGQQVTLSCSPISGHRSVSWYQQTPGQGLQFLFEYFSETQRNKGNFPGRFSGRQFSNSRSEMNVSTLELGDSALYLCASSLGGLKNYGYTFGSGTRLTVV.

The chain has TRBV7-9 and TRBJ1-2, with no clear D. Germline V lookup: CDR1 SEHNR, CDR2 FQNEAQ (reference sequence). CDR3 length: 15 amino acids. V shed 5 bases and J shed 3 bases, with 16 bases lying between them. The CDR3 here is CASSLGRGGDYGYTF. The CDR3, as DNA: TGTGCCAGCAGCCTCGGGCGGGGAGGTGACTATGGCTACACCTTC. The full variable domain, completed using reference TRBV7-9 and TRBJ1-2, is DTGVSQNPRHKITKRGQNVTFRCDPISEHNRLYWYRQTLGQGPEFLTYFQNEAQLEKSRLLSDRFSAERPKGSFSTLEIQRTEQGDSAMYLCASSLGRGGDYGYTFGSGTRLTVV.

The gene calls are TRBV12-3 or TRBV12-4 and TRBJ1-1; the D is unclear. The CDR3 runs 12 residues. V lost 8 bases and J 4 bases, leaving 11 bases between the germline ends. For the CDR3, the DNA is TGTGCCAGCGCTCGGGGTCTCACTGAAGCTTTCTTT. This encodes CASARGLTEAFF.

This clonotype was recorded a few times. V and J are TRBV7-2 and TRBJ2-1; 13 bases agree with TRBD2. Trimming at V came to 6 bases and at J to 6 bases, leaving 8 bases not matched to a gene. Germline CDR1 and CDR2: SGHTA and FQGNSA. The CDR3 extends over 16 amino acids. The DNA of the CDR3 is TGTGCCAGCAGTCATACTAGCGGGGGGGTCATCAATGAGCAGTTCTTC. It specifies CASSHTSGGVINEQFF. Using reference TRBV7-2 and TRBJ2-1 for the parts outside the CDR3, the full variable domain is GAGVSQSPSNKVTEKGKDVELRCDPISGHTALYWYRQSLGQGLEFLIYFQGNSAPDKSGLPSDRFSAERTGGSVSTLTIQRTQQEDSAVYLCASSHTSGGVINEQFFGPGTRLTVL.

V and J are TRBV29-1 and TRBJ2-5, with TRBD2 matching over 8 bases. This CDR3 has 12 residues. Germline assignment: CDR1 SQVTM and CDR2 ANQGSEA. V gave up 6 bases and J gave up 4 bases; unmatched junction bases: 4. The CDR3 protein is CSVGREGETQYF. Written as DNA, the CDR3 is TGCAGCGTCGGGAGGGAAGGAGAGACCCAGTACTTC.

The chain is built from TRBV19 and TRBJ1-4, with D possibly TRBD1 on 5 matching bases. From germline, CDR1 is LNHDA and CDR2 SQIVND (reference sequence). The length of the CDR3 is 16 residues. The V and J ends lost 6 bases and 6 bases respectively, with 20 bases between them. Here the CDR3 DNA reads TGTGCCAGTAGCATGACCGACGGGACGGCGTATGAAAAACTGTTTTTT. Amino acids: CASSMTDGTAYEKLFF.

The chain uses TRBV10-3 and TRBJ2-5, with D maybe TRBD1 (6 bases). The CDR3 is 15 amino acids. The germline V gene has CDR1 ENHRY and CDR2 SYGVKD. The germline V and J ends were trimmed by 2 bases and 2 bases, with 12 bases remaining between them. The CDR3 loop reads CAISETWGRQETQYF. The DNA of the CDR3 is TGTGCCATCAGTGAGACCTGGGGGCGACAAGAGACCCAGTACTTC.

This clonotype was seen a handful of times. V gene TRBV11-2 combines with J gene TRBJ2-5; D unresolved. V dropped 5 bases and J dropped 2 bases, with 9 bases sitting between them. The germline V gene has CDR1 SGHAT and CDR2 FQNNGV. CDR3 length: 13 amino acids. CDR3 in DNA: TGTGCCAGCAGCCGATTCCCACAAGAGACCCAGTACTTC. Translating it yields CASSRFPQETQYF.

This clonotype was seen only a few times. The chain recombines TRBV2 with TRBJ2-1; 8 bases match TRBD2. CDR3 length: 14 amino acids. The V segment lost 7 bases and the J segment 6 bases; nucleotides outside the gene matches: 8. CDR1 SNHLY and CDR2 FYNNEI come from the germline V gene. The CDR3 protein is CASNGGTRLNEQFF. In DNA form, the CDR3 reads TGTGCCAGCAATGGGGGGACTAGACTCAATGAGCAGTTCTTC. The entire variable domain, with the rest obtained from reference TRBV2 and TRBJ2-1, is as follows: EPEVTQTPSHQVTQMGQEVILRCVPISNHLYFYWYRQILGQKVEFLVSFYNNEISEKSEIFDDQFSVERPDGSNFTLKIRSTKLEDSAMYFCASNGGTRLNEQFFGPGTRLTVL.

This clonotype has only a few counts. The chain couples TRBV6-6 to TRBJ1-4; 7 nucleotides align to TRBD1. The CDR3 consists of 12 residues. With V trimmed by 8 bases and J by 15 bases, 12 bases remained unmatched. Germline CDR1 and CDR2: MNHNY and SVGAGI (reference sequence). The CDR3 nucleotides read TGTGCCAGCGCAAAAGGACAGGCCCAATTGTTTTTT. Protein sequence: CASAKGQAQLFF.

Of note for this clonotype: Germline and junction disagree at one end, which may indicate a read error. The chain couples TRBV18 to TRBJ2-6; D is unresolved. The CDR3 runs 17 residues. The germline CDR1 and CDR2 sequences are KGHSH and LQKENI. For the CDR3, the DNA is TGTGCCAGCTCCCCACTAACCGGAAAGTCTGGGGCCAACGTCCTGACTTTC. As protein: CASSPLTGKSGANVLTF.

CDR3 residues: CASSYVQGYYEQYF. In DNA form, the CDR3 reads TGTGCCAGCAGTTACGTACAGGGGTACTACGAGCAGTACTTC. The rearrangement uses TRBV6-6 and TRBJ2-7; TRBD1 matches at 7 bases. Germline CDR1 reads MNHNY; CDR2 reads SVGAGI (reference sequence). This CDR3 contains 14 residues. J was trimmed by 3 bases and V by 2 bases; bases with no gene match: 4.

This CDR3 reads CASSPPVPGTNNEQFF. DNA for the CDR3: TGCGCCAGCAGCCCCCCCGTGCCCGGAACAAACAATGAGCAGTTCTTC. The V and J genes are TRBV5-1 and TRBJ2-1; D remains unclear. There are 16 residues in the CDR3. In germline, CDR1 is SGHRS, CDR2 YFSETQ. V lost 4 bases and J 5 bases, leaving 19 bases between the germline ends.

This rearrangement joins TRBV29-1 to TRBJ1-2; 8 nucleotides agree with TRBD1. J lost 3 bases, V lost 4 bases, and 1 base had no gene match. The CDR3 contains 12 residues. Germline CDR1 and CDR2: SQVTM and ANQGSEA. CDR3 residues: CSVATGDYGYTF. In DNA, the CDR3 is TGCAGCGTTGCGACAGGGGACTATGGCTACACCTTC.